The 29 T cell receptor beta chains presented below share a single source sample, sequenced in a study of blood T cell repertoires in COVID-19 (dated by TCRdb to between 2020 and 2021). The library was made by the immunoSEQ multiplex PCR assay. The table was pulled from immuneACCESS by TCRdb, which kept in-frame rearrangements only. Such tables lose some clones; where checked, under half of the loss comes from unresolved V genes, and the rest has no known cause. The sample table lists 180,000 or so clones, roughly 86% of them with a count of one. 2.9% of the sample is held by the ten biggest clonotypes. Sequencing used peripheral blood. The source of these receptors is a woman aged 25 to 39 with active or convalescent COVID-19.

This clone was seen only once. This chain connects TRBV5-8 to TRBJ2-1, with 7 bases aligning to TRBD2. The CDR3 is 13 residues long. The germline gives CDR1 SGHTS, CDR2 YDEGEE. The trim removed 5 bases at V and 7 bases at J, leaving 6 bases unmatched. In DNA form, the CDR3 reads TGTGCCAGCAGGTGGGGGGGTCGGAATGAGCAGTTCTTC. It translates to CASRWGGRNEQFF.

The chain combines TRBV11-1 with TRBJ2-5; no clear D. Germline CDR1 SGHAT, CDR2 FQDESV (reference sequence). There are 13 residues in the CDR3. Trimming stripped 2 bases from V and 5 bases from J, with 9 bases between. The CDR3 sequence: CASSLRVGETQYF. The CDR3 DNA follows: TGTGCCAGCAGCTTACGGGTCGGGGAGACCCAGTACTTC.

In this sample, this clone turned up once. The chain is built from TRBV4-1 and TRBJ2-3, with TRBD2 as a possible D gene (6 bases). Per the germline V gene, CDR1 is MGHRA and CDR2 is YSYEKL. The CDR3 has 15 amino acids. Deletions cut 4 bases from V and 5 bases from J, with 16 bases between. This chain's CDR3 is CASSLTGTHQDTQYF. The CDR3 bases are TGCGCCAGCAGCCTAACCGGGACTCATCAAGATACGCAGTATTTT.

This clone was recorded a few times. The chain carries TRBV16 and TRBJ2-7; D gene unclear. CDR1 is KGHSY and CDR2 is FQNENV in the germline V gene. V lost 0 bases to trimming and J lost 9 bases, with 9 bases between them. This CDR3 has 12 residues. CDR3 sequence reads: CASSQSPTGQYF. Written as DNA, the CDR3 is TGTGCCAGCAGCCAATCACCTACGGGGCAGTACTTC.

The CDR3, as DNA: TGTGCCAGCAGTTACGGGACTAGCGGGCTGAATGAGCAGTTCTTC. Encoded protein: CASSYGTSGLNEQFF. The chain links TRBV6-5 to TRBJ2-1, with TRBD2 identical over 12 bases. This CDR3 has 15 amino acids. Germline loops: CDR1 MNHEY, CDR2 SVGAGI. V trimming: 2 bases; J trimming: 7 bases; junction bases outside the gene matches: 3.

This clone turned up a few times. V and J are TRBV19 and TRBJ2-6; 7 nucleotides agree with TRBD2. V was clipped by 3 bases and J by 0 bases; unmatched bases: 8. In germline, CDR1 is LNHDA, CDR2 SQIVND (reference sequence). CDR3 length equals 18 residues. The CDR3 DNA follows: TGTGCCAGTAGTATTGGGAGGGTTACTCACTCTGGGGCCAACGTCCTGACTTTC. Translating gives CASSIGRVTHSGANVLTF.

In the case of this clone: Being one base from a much bigger clone, this may be a read error. This chain joins TRBV5-1 and TRBJ2-2, with TRBD2 identical over 9 bases. The junction had 12 bases not matched to a gene; V was cut back by 5 bases and J by 7 bases. This CDR3 has 16 residues. Germline lookup yields CDR1 SGHRS and CDR2 YFSETQ. The CDR3 is CASRRPRGGAVGELFF. In DNA form, the CDR3 reads TGCGCCAGCAGGCGGCCTCGCGGGGGGGCCGTCGGGGAGCTGTTTTTT.

The count of this clone is one. The CDR3 is CASSLSFRADEQYF. The DNA of the CDR3 is TGTGCCAGCAGCTTAAGTTTCAGGGCGGACGAGCAGTACTTC. The rearrangement uses TRBV11-3 and TRBJ2-7; TRBD1 is a possible D gene (5 bases). V was shortened by 2 bases and J by 5 bases, with 13 bases between the two germline ends. CDR3 length equals 14 residues. The germline CDR1 and CDR2 sequences are SGHNT and YENEEA.

V gene TRBV19 combines with J gene TRBJ1-4; the D gene is possibly TRBD1 (5 bases). Trimming shortened V by 1 base and J by 3 bases, and 15 bases separated the two germline ends. Looked up from germline, CDR1 is LNHDA and CDR2 is SQIVND (reference sequence). The CDR3 loop spans 17 amino acids. CDR3 nucleotide sequence: TGTGCCAGTAGTATAGGGTCCCACGGAGGGGCTAATGAAAAACTGTTTTTT. Protein: CASSIGSHGGANEKLFF.

The V call is TRBV30, the J call TRBJ2-1; 7 nucleotides agree with TRBD2. The V gene end was trimmed by 2 bases and the J gene end by 9 bases; junction bases not matched to a gene: 10. The CDR3 loop spans 14 amino acids. Looked up from germline, CDR1 is GTSNPN and CDR2 is SVGIG (reference sequence). Here the CDR3 reads CAWSRGRGFGEQFF. The CDR3 DNA is TGTGCCTGGAGTCGAGGGCGGGGGTTCGGTGAGCAGTTCTTC. Full variable domain (missing parts from reference TRBV30 and TRBJ2-1): SQTIHQWPATLVQPVGSPLSLECTVEGTSNPNLYWYRQAAGRGLQLLFYSVGIGQISSEVPQNLSASRPQDRQFILSSKKLLLSDSGFYLCAWSRGRGFGEQFFGPGTRLTVL.

This clone occurred once. The rearrangement joins TRBV18 to TRBJ1-6; no clear D. The CDR3 is 15 residues long. Trimming cost V 6 bases and J 7 bases, with 16 bases left between them. Per the germline V gene, CDR1 is KGHSH and CDR2 is LQKENI. The CDR3 region is CASSPNSPRNSPLHF. CDR3 bases: TGTGCCAGCTCTCCAAACAGCCCCAGGAATTCACCCCTCCACTTT.

The chain couples TRBV19 to TRBJ2-7; TRBD1 matches 11 bases. Germline loops: CDR1 LNHDA, CDR2 SQIVND (reference sequence). The junction had 11 bases not matched to a gene; V was cut back by 9 bases and J by 4 bases. The CDR3 is 15 amino acids. The CDR3 DNA sequence: TGTGCCAGCTCGAAAGGTGGGACAGGGGGTTACGAGCAGTACTTC. This translates into CASSKGGTGGYEQYF.

In its sample, this clone was seen once. The chain uses TRBV11-2 and TRBJ1-5, with a tentative D call TRBD1 (5 bases). Germline V CDR1 and CDR2: SGHAT, FQNNGV. Trimming took off 1 base at V and 7 bases at J, with 8 bases between the two ends. The CDR3 is made up of 13 amino acids. The CDR3 coding sequence is TGTGCCAGCAGCTTAGTCCAGGGCCAGCCCCAGCATTTT. Translating it yields CASSLVQGQPQHF.

The chain has TRBV3-1 (or the pseudogene TRBV3-2) and TRBJ2-2; TRBD2 might be the D (6 bases). Germline CDR1 reads LGHDT; CDR2 reads YNNKEL (reference sequence). The CDR3 has 12 amino acids. V was shortened by 8 bases and J by 7 bases, with 11 bases between the two germline ends. CDR3 bases: TGTGCCAGCTCATCGGGGGTCGGGGAGCTGTTTTTT. Protein: CASSSGVGELFF.

V and J are TRBV3-1 (or the pseudogene TRBV3-2) and TRBJ2-6; the D gene is possibly TRBD2 (6 bases). Trimming took off 0 bases at V and 0 bases at J, with 9 bases between the two ends. CDR1 is LGHDT and CDR2 is YNNKEL in the germline V gene (reference sequence). The CDR3 covers 17 residues. The CDR3 loop reads CASSQDRGSSGANVLTF. The DNA for the CDR3 is TGTGCCAGCAGCCAAGATCGGGGGAGCTCTGGGGCCAACGTCCTGACTTTC.

The chain employs TRBV6-6 and TRBJ1-5; 9 bases fit TRBD1. The CDR3 runs to 16 residues. The ends lost 5 bases at V and 7 bases at J; junction bases unmatched: 12. CDR1 is MNHNY, CDR2 SVGAGI, per germline (reference sequence). CDR3 region: CASSPLRTGEEQPQHF. The CDR3 nucleotides read TGTGCCAGCAGTCCCCTCCGGACAGGGGAGGAACAGCCCCAGCATTTT.

V and J are TRBV6-5 and TRBJ1-5, with D possibly being TRBD1 (5 bases). Deletions cut 5 bases from V and 4 bases from J, with 15 bases between. This CDR3 comprises 15 residues. The V gene's germline CDR1 is MNHEY and CDR2 SVGAGI. This CDR3 reads CASSKQGQTNQPQHF. The CDR3 DNA reads TGTGCCAGCAGTAAACAAGGACAAACGAATCAGCCCCAGCATTTT.

The chain recombines TRBV4-1 with TRBJ1-5; a possible D gene is TRBD1 (5 bases). Looked up from germline, CDR1 is MGHRA and CDR2 is YSYEKL. Trimming left V 1 base short and J 0 bases short, with 7 bases between. The CDR3 consists of 15 residues. CDR3 in DNA: TGCGCCAGCAGCCAAGTGACAGATAGCAATCAGCCCCAGCATTTT. Protein sequence: CASSQVTDSNQPQHF.

The chain couples TRBV27 to TRBJ2-3; tentatively, D is TRBD1 (6 bases). Germline V gives CDR1 MNHEY, CDR2 SMNVEV (reference sequence). This CDR3 has 13 residues. Trimming removed 6 bases from V and 7 bases from J, with 14 bases in between. The DNA of the CDR3 is TGTGCCAGCAGCGCTAATCAGGGGTATACGCAGTATTTT. It encodes CASSANQGYTQYF.

The chain has TRBV19 and TRBJ1-1; no clear D gene. Germline-derived CDR1 and CDR2 are LNHDA and SQIVND (reference sequence). V was shortened by 5 bases and J by 0 bases, with 10 bases between the two germline ends. The CDR3 is 14 amino acids. CDR3: CASSPRHLNTEAFF. For the CDR3, the DNA is TGTGCCAGTAGTCCAAGACATCTGAACACTGAAGCTTTCTTT.

This clone has just one count. This chain connects TRBV7-8 to TRBJ2-3; 7 bases map to TRBD1. This CDR3 has 14 residues. J was trimmed by 3 bases and V by 7 bases; bases with no gene match: 7. Germline assignment: CDR1 SGHVS and CDR2 FQNEAQ. This CDR3 is CASKEQGPTDTQYF. In DNA, the CDR3 is TGTGCCAGCAAAGAACAGGGGCCAACAGATACGCAGTATTTT.

The chain combines TRBV28 with TRBJ2-7, with 15 bases that match TRBD2. V gave up 5 bases and J gave up 9 bases; unmatched junction bases: 17. The length of the CDR3 is 18 residues. In germline, CDR1 is MDHEN, CDR2 SYDVKM. CDR3 amino acids: CASSPPGLAGGESGAQYF. Here the CDR3 DNA reads TGTGCCAGCAGTCCCCCGGGACTAGCGGGAGGTGAATCGGGGGCGCAGTACTTC. Supplemented by reference TRBV28 and TRBJ2-7, the full variable domain reads DVKVTQSSRYLVKRTGEKVFLECVQDMDHENMFWYRQDPGLGLRLIYFSYDVKMKEKGDIPEGYSVSREKKERFSLILESASTNQTSMYLCASSPPGLAGGESGAQYFGPGTRLTVT.

This chain uses TRBV11-3 with TRBJ1-1, with TRBD1 identical over 8 bases. The CDR3 consists of 13 residues. Germline CDR1 and CDR2: SGHNT and YENEEA. Trimming took 7 bases from V and 3 from J; bases not matched to a gene: 4. The CDR3 spells CASTDRVDTEAFF. DNA of the CDR3: TGTGCCAGCACGGACAGGGTCGACACTGAAGCTTTCTTT.

This chain joins TRBV19 and TRBJ2-6, with unresolved D. Trimming shortened V by 5 bases and J by 4 bases, and 6 bases separated the two germline ends. Germline-derived CDR1 and CDR2 are LNHDA and SQIVND (reference sequence). The CDR3 loop spans 13 amino acids. CDR3 nucleotide sequence: TGTGCCAGTAGTCCCCCGGGGGCCAACGTCCTGACTTTC. Translation: CASSPPGANVLTF.

This chain uses TRBV5-6 with TRBJ2-1, with a tentative D call TRBD2 (6 bases). The CDR3 is 13 residues long. The V and J ends lost 3 bases and 13 bases respectively, with 17 bases between them. Germline V gene sequence: CDR1 SGHDT, CDR2 YYEEEE. The CDR3 bases are TGTGCCAGCAGCTGGGGGGTTGACTGGCTCCAGTTCTTC. This encodes CASSWGVDWLQFF.

The chain couples TRBV2 to TRBJ1-6; 8 bases are shared with TRBD1. Losses at the gene ends were 7 bases for V and 8 bases for J; bases not matched to a gene: 7. The CDR3 is made up of 14 amino acids. Germline CDR1 and CDR2: SNHLY and FYNNEI. The CDR3 DNA reads TGTGCCAGCATTCACGGACAGGGTGATTCACCCCTCCACTTT. Amino acid sequence: CASIHGQGDSPLHF.

CDR3 nucleotides: TGTGCCAGCAGCCCATACTGGGGCACTAATGAAAAACTGTTTTTT. This encodes CASSPYWGTNEKLFF. This chain uses TRBV13 with TRBJ1-4; D might be TRBD1 (5 bases). The CDR3 spans 15 residues. The germline V gene has CDR1 PRHDT and CDR2 FYEKMQ (reference sequence). The V and J ends lost 5 bases and 2 bases respectively, with 12 bases between them.

This chain joins TRBV3-1 (or the pseudogene TRBV3-2) and TRBJ1-4; TRBD1 might be the D (6 bases). There are 13 residues in the CDR3. The germline CDR1 and CDR2 sequences are LGHDT and YNNKEL (reference sequence). V was pared by 7 bases and J by 5 bases, with 11 bases between. In DNA form, the CDR3 reads TGTGCCAGCAAGTACCAGGGGAATGAAAAACTGTTTTTT. Translation: CASKYQGNEKLFF.

The chain has TRBV19 and TRBJ2-2; maybe TRBD1 (5 bases). Trimming took off 5 bases at V and 4 bases at J, with 11 bases between the two ends. From germline, CDR1 is LNHDA and CDR2 SQIVND (reference sequence). The CDR3 has 14 residues. This CDR3 reads CASSPRQFTGELFF. CDR3 DNA: TGTGCCAGTAGTCCACGACAGTTCACCGGGGAGCTGTTTTTT. The full variable domain, rest sourced from reference TRBV19 and TRBJ2-2, is DGGITQSPKYLFRKEGQNVTLSCEQNLNHDAMYWYRQDPGQGLRLIYYSQIVNDFQKGDIAEGYSVSREKKESFPLTVTSAQKNPTAFYLCASSPRQFTGELFFGEGSRLTVL.